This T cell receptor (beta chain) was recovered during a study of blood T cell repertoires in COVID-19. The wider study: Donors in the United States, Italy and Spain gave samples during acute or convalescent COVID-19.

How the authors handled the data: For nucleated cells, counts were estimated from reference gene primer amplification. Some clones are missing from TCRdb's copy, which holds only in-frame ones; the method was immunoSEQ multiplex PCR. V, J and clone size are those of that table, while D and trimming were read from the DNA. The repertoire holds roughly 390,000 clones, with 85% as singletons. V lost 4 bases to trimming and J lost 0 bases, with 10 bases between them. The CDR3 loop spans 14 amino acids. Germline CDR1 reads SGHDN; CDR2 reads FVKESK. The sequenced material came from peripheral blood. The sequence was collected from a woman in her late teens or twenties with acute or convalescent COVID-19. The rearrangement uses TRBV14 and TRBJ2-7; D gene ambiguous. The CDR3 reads CASSLYRDSYEQYF. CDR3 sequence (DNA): TGTGCCAGCAGCCTTTACAGAGACTCCTACGAGCAGTACTTC.